The 20 T cell receptor beta chains reported below all come from one sample, sequenced in a study of early T cells in non-severe SARS-CoV-2 infection. MiXCR was run by TCRdb on the 5' RACE reads, yielding one entry per CDR3 protein. The table has 100,000 to 140,000 distinct CDR3 sequences, over 8.5% seen once. The sequenced material came from whole blood. The receptor source for this set is an adult who was a healthcare worker with PCR-confirmed SARS-CoV-2 infection or an uninfected control (not recorded which).

The chain couples TRBV29-1 to TRBJ1-1; perhaps TRBD1 as D (5 bases). V was pared by 4 bases and J by 4 bases, with 13 bases between. CDR3 length: 13 amino acids. CDR1 is SQVTM and CDR2 is ANQGSEA in the germline V gene. The CDR3 spells CSVGAGWSTEAFF. The CDR3 nucleotides read TGCAGCGTTGGCGCAGGGTGGAGCACTGAAGCTTTCTTT. The whole variable domain, remainder taken from reference TRBV29-1 and TRBJ1-1, is SAVISQKPSRDICQRGTSLTIQCQVDSQVTMMFWYRQQPGQSLTLIATANQGSEATYESGFVIDKFPISRPNLTFSTLTVSNMSPEDSSIYLCSVGAGWSTEAFFGQGTRLTVV.

This clonotype occurred a few times. The V and J genes are TRBV3-1 and TRBJ1-1; weak D call: TRBD1 (6 bases). Germline CDR1 LGHDT, CDR2 YNNKEL (reference sequence). V lost 5 bases to trimming and J lost 8 bases, with 12 bases between them. The CDR3 totals 12 residues. CDR3 sequence (DNA): TGTGCCAGCAGCAGACCGGGGGGCGAAGCTTTCTTT. Translating gives CASSRPGGEAFF.

The V gene is TRBV28, the J gene TRBJ2-7; TRBD1 might be the D (6 bases). CDR1 is MDHEN, CDR2 SYDVKM, per germline. CDR3 length: 14 residues. V was pared by 5 bases and J by 4 bases, with 15 bases between. The CDR3 region has the DNA TGTGCCAGCAGTCCATGGGGGCAGGTTTACGAGCAGTACTTC. This sequence encodes CASSPWGQVYEQYF.

This clonotype came up a few times. The chain uses TRBV29-1 and TRBJ2-7, with 9 bases fitting TRBD1. V lost 2 bases and J lost 4; bases outside the gene matches: 3. Germline CDR1 reads SQVTM; CDR2 reads ANQGSEA. CDR3 length: 13 amino acids. CDR3 nucleotides: TGCAGCGTTGAAACAGGGGGCGTATACGAGCAGTACTTC. Translated: CSVETGGVYEQYF.

In this sample, this clonotype turned up a few times. The chain employs TRBV6-2 or TRBV6-3 and TRBJ2-4, with D perhaps matching TRBD1 (6 bases). The V end was cut by 6 bases, the J end by 0 bases, with 9 bases between. CDR3 length equals 14 residues. The germline CDR1 and CDR2 sequences are MNHEY and SVGEGT. The CDR3 sequence is CASRQGPAKNIQYF. The CDR3 DNA follows: TGTGCCAGCAGACAGGGTCCAGCCAAAAACATTCAGTACTTC.

In its sample, this clonotype was seen many times. The rearrangement uses TRBV6-1 and TRBJ2-7; no clear D. The CDR3 length is 11 residues. V was trimmed by 8 bases and J by 6 bases, leaving 11 bases between them. Germline V gene sequence: CDR1 MNHNS, CDR2 SASEGT. CDR3 residues: CASLGGIEQYF. The CDR3 bases are TGTGCCAGCTTGGGCGGAATCGAGCAGTACTTC.

This clonotype was observed many times. The V gene is TRBV18, the J gene TRBJ2-1; D is ambiguous. This CDR3 is 15 amino acids long. The V end lost 3 bases, the J end lost 5 bases, and 14 bases lay between the germline ends. CDR1 and CDR2 from the germline V gene are KGHSH and LQKENI. The CDR3, as DNA: TGTGCCAGCTCACCGGTTTCCGTAGGAGACAATGAGCAGTTCTTC. It translates to CASSPVSVGDNEQFF.

The chain carries TRBV19 and TRBJ1-5, with D maybe TRBD1 (5 bases). Germline V lookup: CDR1 LNHDA, CDR2 SQIVND (reference sequence). V shed 1 base and J shed 6 bases, with 10 bases lying between them. CDR3 length: 14 amino acids. CDR3 loop: CASSIVTGGQPQHF. CDR3 bases: TGTGCCAGTAGTATAGTAACAGGCGGTCAGCCCCAGCATTTT.

There are a few counts of this clonotype. The chain joins TRBV28 to TRBJ1-5; the D is unclear. Germline V lookup: CDR1 MDHEN, CDR2 SYDVKM. This CDR3 is 15 amino acids long. Deletions cut 3 bases from V and 6 bases from J, with 15 bases between. The CDR3, as DNA: TGTGCCAGCAGTTTTCGGGGATTAGGGTTTCAGCCCCAGCATTTT. Its translation is CASSFRGLGFQPQHF.

This sequence joins TRBV6-6 and TRBJ2-1; no firm D call. Germline V gene lookup returns CDR1 MNHNY and CDR2 SVGAGI (reference sequence). CDR3 length: 13 residues. V dropped 6 bases and J dropped 4 bases, with 10 bases sitting between them. In nucleotides, the CDR3 is TGTGCCAGCAGGAGAGGTCTTTACAATGAGCAGTTCTTC. This codes for CASRRGLYNEQFF.

The chain recombines TRBV28 with TRBJ2-4; 10 nucleotides align to TRBD2. Germline V gives CDR1 MDHEN, CDR2 SYDVKM. This CDR3 spans 16 amino acids. With 7 bases clipped from V and 5 bases from J, the junction kept 11 bases outside the gene matches. The CDR3 reads CASTPGVSGGQNIQYF. CDR3 DNA sequence: TGTGCCAGCACCCCCGGGGTTAGCGGGGGGCAAAACATTCAGTACTTC. Together with reference TRBV28 and TRBJ2-4, the CDR3 gives the full variable domain: DVKVTQSSRYLVKRTGEKVFLECVQDMDHENMFWYRQDPGLGLRLIYFSYDVKMKEKGDIPEGYSVSREKKERFSLILESASTNQTSMYLCASTPGVSGGQNIQYFGAGTRLSVL.

This clonotype was observed at least ten times. The chain has TRBV11-2 and TRBJ2-7; 10 nucleotides match TRBD1. This CDR3 spans 15 amino acids. The V gene's germline CDR1 is SGHAT and CDR2 FQNNGV. Trimming cost V 5 bases and J 2 bases; bases outside gene matches: 6. The CDR3: CASSVWDRGPYEQYF. The CDR3 DNA sequence: TGTGCCAGCAGCGTGTGGGACAGGGGTCCCTACGAGCAGTACTTC.

The chain is built from TRBV30 and TRBJ1-5, with D uncertain. Germline CDR1 and CDR2: GTSNPN and SVGIG (reference sequence). The CDR3 sequence is 14 residues long. Trimming shortened V by 0 bases and J by 7 bases, and 13 bases separated the two germline ends. The CDR3 nucleotides read TGTGCCTGGAGTGTACAAGGGATCGGACAGCCCCAGCATTTT. Its protein product is CAWSVQGIGQPQHF. Based on the CDR3 plus reference TRBV30 and TRBJ1-5, the full variable domain is SQTIHQWPATLVQPVGSPLSLECTVEGTSNPNLYWYRQAAGRGLQLLFYSVGIGQISSEVPQNLSASRPQDRQFILSSKKLLLSDSGFYLCAWSVQGIGQPQHFGDGTRLSIL.

Many counts were recorded for this clonotype. The chain has TRBV29-1 and TRBJ1-5; TRBD1 agrees at 8 bases. Looked up from germline, CDR1 is SQVTM and CDR2 is ANQGSEA. The junction had 5 bases not matched to a gene; V was cut back by 0 bases and J by 7 bases. This CDR3 has 14 residues. The CDR3 DNA reads TGCAGCGTTGAAGATGCCGGGACAGGACAGCCCCAGCATTTT. Its translation is CSVEDAGTGQPQHF. Together with reference TRBV29-1 and TRBJ1-5, the CDR3 gives the full variable domain: SAVISQKPSRDICQRGTSLTIQCQVDSQVTMMFWYRQQPGQSLTLIATANQGSEATYESGFVIDKFPISRPNLTFSTLTVSNMSPEDSSIYLCSVEDAGTGQPQHFGDGTRLSIL.

This clonotype has ten or more counts. The chain recombines TRBV5-1 with TRBJ2-4; 11 nucleotides agree with TRBD1. Germline CDR1 reads SGHRS; CDR2 reads YFSETQ. The CDR3 covers 19 residues. With 3 bases clipped from V and 1 base from J, the junction kept 12 bases outside the gene matches. CDR3 sequence: CASSSTGQGGPWAKNIQYF. CDR3 nucleotide sequence: TGCGCCAGCAGCTCGACGGGACAGGGGGGTCCCTGGGCCAAAAACATTCAGTACTTC.

V is TRBV20-1 and J is TRBJ2-3; 11 nucleotides agree with TRBD2. The CDR3 is 15 residues long. CDR1 DFQATT and CDR2 SNEGSKA come from the germline V gene (reference sequence). V dropped 0 bases and J dropped 5; count of bases not matched to a gene: 4. The DNA for the CDR3 is TGCAGTGCTAGAGATAGCGGGAGGGCCAAAGATACGCAGTATTTT. Its protein is CSARDSGRAKDTQYF.

V and J are TRBV6-1 and TRBJ1-5; perhaps TRBD1 as D (6 bases). The V end lost 3 bases, the J end lost 6 bases, and 12 bases lay between the germline ends. CDR3 length equals 14 residues. Germline values: CDR1 MNHNS, CDR2 SASEGT. The CDR3 DNA reads as TGTGCCAGCAGTGAGACAGGCGGGCGTCAGCCCCAGCATTTT. As protein: CASSETGGRQPQHF.

This chain connects TRBV7-8 to TRBJ1-4; maybe TRBD1 (6 bases). V dropped 6 bases and J dropped 8 bases, with 22 bases sitting between them. This CDR3 is built from 16 residues. CDR1 and CDR2 from the germline V gene are SGHVS and FQNEAQ. CDR3 residues: CASSFRPGGLEEKLFF. The DNA of the CDR3 is TGTGCCAGCAGTTTTAGACCCGGGGGGCTGGAGGAAAAACTGTTTTTT.

This clonotype came up a few times. Here the CDR3 DNA reads TGTGCCAGCAGCCTTTACAGGGAAAGGAAAAAACTGTTTTTT. The encoded protein is CASSLYRERKKLFF. The chain is built from TRBV3-1 and TRBJ1-4; tentatively, D is TRBD1 (6 bases). This CDR3 region has 14 residues. Trimming cost V 4 bases and J 9 bases, with 15 bases left between them. Germline V gene data show CDR1 as LGHDT and CDR2 as YNNKEL (reference sequence).

Ten or more counts support this clonotype. The rearrangement uses TRBV4-1 and TRBJ2-7; tentative D call: TRBD1 (5 bases). The CDR3 totals 15 residues. Trimming pared 5 bases from V and 2 bases from J, leaving 16 bases between. Looked up from germline, CDR1 is MGHRA and CDR2 is YSYEKL. CDR3 nucleotide sequence: TGCGCCAGCAGCGGCGAACAGGCGGCCCCCTACGAGCAGTACTTC. Its translation is CASSGEQAAPYEQYF.